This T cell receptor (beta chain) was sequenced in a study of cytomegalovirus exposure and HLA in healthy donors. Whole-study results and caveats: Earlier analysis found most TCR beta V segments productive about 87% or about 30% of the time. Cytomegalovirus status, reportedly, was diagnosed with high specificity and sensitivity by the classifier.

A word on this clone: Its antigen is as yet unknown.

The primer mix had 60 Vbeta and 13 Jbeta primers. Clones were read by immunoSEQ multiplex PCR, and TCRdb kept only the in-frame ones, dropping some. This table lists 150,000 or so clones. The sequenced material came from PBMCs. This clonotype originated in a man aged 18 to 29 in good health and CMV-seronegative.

Here the CDR3 DNA reads TGTGCCAGCAGTCCGAACCGGGACAAGCAGTACTTC. Amino acid sequence: CASSPNRDKQYF. The J gene is TRBJ2-7, the V gene TRBV6-5, with a weak D call TRBD1 (6 bases). The V end was cut by 5 bases, the J end by 8 bases, with 13 bases between. The CDR3 covers 12 residues. The germline gives CDR1 MNHEY, CDR2 SVGAGI.